This T cell receptor (beta chain) was captured in a study of identical twins. A single record per CDR3 protein comes from TCRdb applying MiXCR to the 5' RACE reads. The sample lists roughly 690,000 distinct CDR3 sequences; 21% were seen once. This clonotype was counted only a few times. The V gene lost 4 bases and the J gene lost 1 base, with 10 bases spanning the gap. Germline V gives CDR1 LGHNA, CDR2 YNFKEQ. This CDR3 comprises 14 residues. Separately, the same data were catalogued under a study of T cells expressing NK-cell markers. That study reports: Within the sequenced cohort of eight donors, seven exhibited HCMV seropositivity and one was seronegative. Uncertainty persisted over the HCMV specificity of expanded NKG2C+ T cell clones.

What was sequenced was PBMCs. J is TRBJ1-2 and V is TRBV4-2; TRBD1 might be the D (5 bases). This clonotype was sampled from a woman between 18 and 29 years old in good health. The CDR3 loop reads CASSRDSSNYGYTF. The CDR3 region has the DNA TGTGCCAGCAGCCGTGACAGCAGTAACTATGGCTACACCTTC.